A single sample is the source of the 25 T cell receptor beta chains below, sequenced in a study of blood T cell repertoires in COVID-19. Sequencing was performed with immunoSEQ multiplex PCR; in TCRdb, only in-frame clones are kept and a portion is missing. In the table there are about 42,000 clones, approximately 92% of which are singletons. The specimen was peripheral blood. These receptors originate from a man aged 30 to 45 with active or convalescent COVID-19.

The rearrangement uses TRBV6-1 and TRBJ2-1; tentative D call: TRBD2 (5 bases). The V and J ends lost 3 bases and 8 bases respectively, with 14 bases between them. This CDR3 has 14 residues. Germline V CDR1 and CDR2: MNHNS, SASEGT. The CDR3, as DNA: TGTGCCAGCAGTGAGGGAGCCATTTCACATGAGCAGTTCTTC. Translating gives CASSEGAISHEQFF.

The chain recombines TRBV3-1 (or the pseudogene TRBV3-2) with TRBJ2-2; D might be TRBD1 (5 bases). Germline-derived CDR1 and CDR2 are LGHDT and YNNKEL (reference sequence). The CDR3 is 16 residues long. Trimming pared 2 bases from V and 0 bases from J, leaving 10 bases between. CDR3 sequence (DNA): TGTGCCAGCAGCCAAAGACAGAATTCGAACACCGGGGAGCTGTTTTTT. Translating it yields CASSQRQNSNTGELFF.

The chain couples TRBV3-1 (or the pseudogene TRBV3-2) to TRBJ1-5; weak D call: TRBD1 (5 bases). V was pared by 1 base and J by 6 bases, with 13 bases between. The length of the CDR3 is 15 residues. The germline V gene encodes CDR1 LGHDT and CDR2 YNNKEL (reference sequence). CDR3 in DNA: TGTGCCAGCAGCCAAGGTATAGGGGATCGTCAGCCCCAGCATTTT. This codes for CASSQGIGDRQPQHF.

CDR3 protein: CASSPPGAYNEQFF. DNA of the CDR3: TGTGCCAGCTCACCACCAGGGGCCTACAATGAGCAGTTCTTC. The chain links TRBV18 to TRBJ2-1, with a possible D match to TRBD1 (5 bases). This CDR3 spans 14 amino acids. The V end was cut by 0 bases, the J end by 2 bases, with 5 bases between. Per germline, CDR1 KGHSH and CDR2 LQKENI.

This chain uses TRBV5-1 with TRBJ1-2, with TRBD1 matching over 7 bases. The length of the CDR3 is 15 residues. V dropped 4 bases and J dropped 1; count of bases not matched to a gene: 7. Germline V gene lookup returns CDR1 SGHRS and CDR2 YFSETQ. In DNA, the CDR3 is TGCGCCAGCAGCCCCAACGCAGGGGGTAACTATGGCTACACCTTC. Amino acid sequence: CASSPNAGGNYGYTF.

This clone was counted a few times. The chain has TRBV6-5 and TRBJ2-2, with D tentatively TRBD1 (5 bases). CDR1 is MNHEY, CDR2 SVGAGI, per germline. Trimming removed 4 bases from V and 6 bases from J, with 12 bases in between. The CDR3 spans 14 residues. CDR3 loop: CASSSQGRPGELFF. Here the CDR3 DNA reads TGTGCCAGCAGTTCCCAGGGTAGGCCCGGGGAGCTGTTTTTT.

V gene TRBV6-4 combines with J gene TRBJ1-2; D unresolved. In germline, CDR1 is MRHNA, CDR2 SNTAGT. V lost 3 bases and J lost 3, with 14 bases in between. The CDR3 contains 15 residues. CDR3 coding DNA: TGTGCCAGCAGTGATACAGCCTCCGGGGACTATGGCTACACCTTC. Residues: CASSDTASGDYGYTF.

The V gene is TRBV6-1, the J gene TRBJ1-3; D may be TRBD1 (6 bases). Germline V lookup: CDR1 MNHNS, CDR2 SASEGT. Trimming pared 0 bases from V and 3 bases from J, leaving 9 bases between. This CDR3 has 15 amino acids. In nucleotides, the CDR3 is TGTGCCAGCAGTGAAGCGAGGGGGATTGGAAACACCATATATTTT. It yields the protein CASSEARGIGNTIYF.

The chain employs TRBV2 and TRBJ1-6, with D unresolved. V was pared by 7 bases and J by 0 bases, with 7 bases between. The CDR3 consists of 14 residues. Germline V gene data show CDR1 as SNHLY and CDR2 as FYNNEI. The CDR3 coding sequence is TGTGCCAGCAAGCCCGACTCCTATAATTCACCCCTCCACTTT. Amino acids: CASKPDSYNSPLHF.

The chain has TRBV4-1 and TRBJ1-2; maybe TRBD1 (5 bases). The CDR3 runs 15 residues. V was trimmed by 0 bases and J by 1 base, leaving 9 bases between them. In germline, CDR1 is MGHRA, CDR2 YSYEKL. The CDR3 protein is CASSQETALNYGYTF. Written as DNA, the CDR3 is TGCGCCAGCAGCCAAGAGACAGCCCTTAACTATGGCTACACCTTC.

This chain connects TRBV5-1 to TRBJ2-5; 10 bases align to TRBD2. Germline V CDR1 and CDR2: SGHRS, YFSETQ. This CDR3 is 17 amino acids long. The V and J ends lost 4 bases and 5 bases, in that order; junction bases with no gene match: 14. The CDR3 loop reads CASSPRTSGAWVETQYF. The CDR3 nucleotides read TGCGCCAGCAGCCCCCGGACTAGCGGAGCTTGGGTGGAGACCCAGTACTTC.

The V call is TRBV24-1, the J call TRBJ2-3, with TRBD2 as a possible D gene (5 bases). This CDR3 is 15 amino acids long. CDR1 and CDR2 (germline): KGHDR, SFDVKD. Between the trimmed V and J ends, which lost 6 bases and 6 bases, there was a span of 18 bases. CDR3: CATSSTATSGDTQYF. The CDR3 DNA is TGTGCCACCAGTAGTACCGCTACGTCGGGGGATACGCAGTATTTT.

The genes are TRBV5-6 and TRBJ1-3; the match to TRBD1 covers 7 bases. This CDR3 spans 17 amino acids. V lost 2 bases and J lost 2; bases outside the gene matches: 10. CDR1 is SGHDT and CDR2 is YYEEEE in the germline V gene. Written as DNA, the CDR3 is TGTGCCAGCAGCTTTATCCCCACACAGGGGACTGGAAACACCATATATTTT. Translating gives CASSFIPTQGTGNTIYF.

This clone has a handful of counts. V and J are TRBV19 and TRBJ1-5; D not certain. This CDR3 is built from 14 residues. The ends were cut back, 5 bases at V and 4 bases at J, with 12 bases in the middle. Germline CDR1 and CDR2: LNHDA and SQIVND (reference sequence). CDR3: CASSPVTVNQPQHF. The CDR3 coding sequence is TGTGCCAGTAGTCCCGTTACAGTAAATCAGCCCCAGCATTTT.

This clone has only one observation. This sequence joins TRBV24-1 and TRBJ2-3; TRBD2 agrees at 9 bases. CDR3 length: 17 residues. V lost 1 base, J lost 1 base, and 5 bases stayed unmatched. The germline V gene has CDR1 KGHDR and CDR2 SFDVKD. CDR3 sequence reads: CATSDFTLAGRTDTQYF. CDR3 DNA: TGTGCCACCAGTGATTTTACACTAGCGGGTCGCACAGATACGCAGTATTTT.

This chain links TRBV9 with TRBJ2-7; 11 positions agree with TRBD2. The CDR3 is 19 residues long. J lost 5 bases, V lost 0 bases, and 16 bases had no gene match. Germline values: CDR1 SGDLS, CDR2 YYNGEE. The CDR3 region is CASSVERTSGPGAVHEQYV. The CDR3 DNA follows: TGTGCCAGCAGCGTAGAAAGGACTAGCGGGCCGGGGGCGGTCCACGAGCAGTACGTC.

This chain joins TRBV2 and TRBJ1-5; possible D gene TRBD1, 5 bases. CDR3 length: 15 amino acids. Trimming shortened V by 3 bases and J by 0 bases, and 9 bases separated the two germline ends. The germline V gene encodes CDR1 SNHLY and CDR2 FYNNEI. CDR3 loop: CASSDQGFSNQPQHF. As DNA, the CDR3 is TGTGCCAGCAGTGACCAGGGATTTAGCAATCAGCCCCAGCATTTT.

The DNA of the CDR3 is TGTGCCAGCAACGACAGGGGGGTCTATGGCTACACCTTC. It encodes CASNDRGVYGYTF. V gene TRBV5-6 combines with J gene TRBJ1-2, with 9 positions matching TRBD1. After removal of 6 bases from V and 4 bases from J, the junction contained 4 bases not matched to a gene. The CDR3 is 13 amino acids. CDR1 SGHDT and CDR2 YYEEEE come from the germline V gene. Full variable domain (missing parts from reference TRBV5-6 and TRBJ1-2): DAGVTQSPTHLIKTRGQQVTLRCSPKSGHDTVSWYQQALGQGPQFIFQYYEEEERQRGNFPDRFSGHQFPNYSSELNVNALLLGDSALYLCASNDRGVYGYTFGSGTRLTVV.

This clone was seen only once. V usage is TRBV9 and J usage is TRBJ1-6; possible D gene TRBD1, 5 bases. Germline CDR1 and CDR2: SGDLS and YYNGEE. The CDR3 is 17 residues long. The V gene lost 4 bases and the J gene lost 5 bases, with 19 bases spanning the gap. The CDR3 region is CASSLLDTRTDNSPLHF. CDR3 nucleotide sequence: TGTGCCAGCAGCCTCCTGGACACGAGAACGGATAATTCACCCCTCCACTTT.

The CDR3 region has the DNA TGTGCCAGCAGCCCCCGGGGACAGGGGAGGCTAAAGGCCAAAAACATTCAGTACTTC. This encodes CASSPRGQGRLKAKNIQYF. This rearrangement joins TRBV7-9 to TRBJ2-4, with 10 bases identical to TRBD1. The ends lost 5 bases at V and 1 base at J; junction bases unmatched: 14. Germline V gives CDR1 SEHNR, CDR2 FQNEAQ (reference sequence). The CDR3 is made up of 19 amino acids. The full variable domain, with the rest looked up from reference TRBV7-9 and TRBJ2-4, is DTGVSQNPRHKITKRGQNVTFRCDPISEHNRLYWYRQTLGQGPEFLTYFQNEAQLEKSRLLSDRFSAERPKGSFSTLEIQRTEQGDSAMYLCASSPRGQGRLKAKNIQYFGAGTRLSVL.

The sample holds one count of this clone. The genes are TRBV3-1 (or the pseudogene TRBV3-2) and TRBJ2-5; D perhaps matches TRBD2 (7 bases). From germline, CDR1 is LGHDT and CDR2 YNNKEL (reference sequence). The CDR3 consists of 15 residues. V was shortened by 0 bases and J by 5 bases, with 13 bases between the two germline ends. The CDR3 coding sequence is TGTGCCAGCAGCCAAGAGGGGGGGCTAGCGGAGACCCAGTACTTC. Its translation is CASSQEGGLAETQYF.

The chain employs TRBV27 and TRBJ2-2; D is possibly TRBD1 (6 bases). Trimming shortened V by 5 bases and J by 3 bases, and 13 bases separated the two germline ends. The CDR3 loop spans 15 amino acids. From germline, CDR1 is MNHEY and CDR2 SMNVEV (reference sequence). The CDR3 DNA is TGTGCCAGCAGTCCCCGGGACACCTACACCGGGGAGCTGTTTTTT. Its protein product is CASSPRDTYTGELFF.

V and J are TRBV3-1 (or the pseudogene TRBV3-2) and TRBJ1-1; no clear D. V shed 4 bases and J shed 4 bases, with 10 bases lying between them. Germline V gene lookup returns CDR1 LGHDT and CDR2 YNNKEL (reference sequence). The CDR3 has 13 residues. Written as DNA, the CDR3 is TGTGCCAGCAGCCTAGGAGTCGGCACTGAAGCTTTCTTT. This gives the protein CASSLGVGTEAFF.

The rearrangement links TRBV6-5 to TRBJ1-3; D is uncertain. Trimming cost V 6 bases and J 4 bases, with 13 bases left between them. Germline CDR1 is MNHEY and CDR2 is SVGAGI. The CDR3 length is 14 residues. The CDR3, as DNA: TGTGCCAGCAGAGCGGACGCGGGAGGAAACACCATATATTTT. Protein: CASRADAGGNTIYF.

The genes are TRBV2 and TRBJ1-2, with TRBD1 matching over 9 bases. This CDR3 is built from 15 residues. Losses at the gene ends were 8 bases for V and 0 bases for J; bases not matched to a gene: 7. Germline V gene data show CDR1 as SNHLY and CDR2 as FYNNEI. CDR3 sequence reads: CASGGTGTTNYGYTF. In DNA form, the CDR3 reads TGTGCCAGCGGAGGGACAGGGACCACTAACTATGGCTACACCTTC.